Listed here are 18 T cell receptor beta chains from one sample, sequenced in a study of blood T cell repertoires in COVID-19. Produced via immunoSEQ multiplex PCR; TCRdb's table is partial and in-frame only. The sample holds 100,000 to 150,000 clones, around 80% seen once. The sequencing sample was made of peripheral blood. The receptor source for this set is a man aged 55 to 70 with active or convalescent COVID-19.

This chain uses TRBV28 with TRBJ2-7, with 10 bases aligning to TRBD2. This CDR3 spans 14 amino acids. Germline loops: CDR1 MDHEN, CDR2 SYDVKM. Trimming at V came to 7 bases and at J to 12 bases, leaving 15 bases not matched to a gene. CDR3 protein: CASNRGSGRKGPYF. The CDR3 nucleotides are TGTGCCAGCAATAGGGGTAGCGGGAGGAAAGGACCGTACTTC.

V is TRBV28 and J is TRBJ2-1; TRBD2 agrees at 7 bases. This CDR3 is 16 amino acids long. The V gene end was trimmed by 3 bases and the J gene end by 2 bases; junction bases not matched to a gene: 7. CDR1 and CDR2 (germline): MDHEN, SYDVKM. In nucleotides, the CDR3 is TGTGCCAGCAGTTTCGAGGGGACTAACACCTACAATGAGCAGTTCTTC. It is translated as CASSFEGTNTYNEQFF.

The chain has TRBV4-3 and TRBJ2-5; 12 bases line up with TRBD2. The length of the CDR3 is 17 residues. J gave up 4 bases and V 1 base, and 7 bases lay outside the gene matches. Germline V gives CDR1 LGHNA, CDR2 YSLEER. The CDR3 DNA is TGCGCCAGCAGCCAAGGGTTACTAGCGGGAGGAGGAGAGACCCAGTACTTC. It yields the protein CASSQGLLAGGGETQYF.

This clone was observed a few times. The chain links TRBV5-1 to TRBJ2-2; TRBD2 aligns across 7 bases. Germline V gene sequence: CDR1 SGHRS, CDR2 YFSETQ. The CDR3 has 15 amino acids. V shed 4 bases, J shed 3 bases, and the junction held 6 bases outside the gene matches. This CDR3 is CASSARAGDTGELFF. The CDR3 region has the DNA TGCGCCAGCAGCGCGAGGGCGGGGGACACCGGGGAGCTGTTTTTT.

In DNA form, the CDR3 reads TGTGCCAGCAGCTTATCTGGCAGGGGGCTGGATACGCAGTATTTT. It encodes CASSLSGRGLDTQYF. The genes are TRBV7-9 and TRBJ2-3, with TRBD1 identical over 8 bases. Germline lookup yields CDR1 SEHNR and CDR2 FQNEAQ (reference sequence). Trimming took 2 bases from V and 6 from J; bases not matched to a gene: 7. The CDR3 sequence is 15 residues long.

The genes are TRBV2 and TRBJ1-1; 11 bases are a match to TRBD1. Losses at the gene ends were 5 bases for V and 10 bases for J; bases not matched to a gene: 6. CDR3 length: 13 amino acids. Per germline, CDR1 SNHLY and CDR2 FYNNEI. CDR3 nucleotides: TGTGCCAGCAGTCCGGACAGGGGGCTAAGAGCTTTCTTT. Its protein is CASSPDRGLRAFF.

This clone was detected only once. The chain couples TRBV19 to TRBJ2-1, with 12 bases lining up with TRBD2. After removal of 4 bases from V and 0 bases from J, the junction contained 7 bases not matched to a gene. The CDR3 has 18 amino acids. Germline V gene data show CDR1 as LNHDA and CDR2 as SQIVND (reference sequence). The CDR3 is CASSRGTSGSSSYNEQFF. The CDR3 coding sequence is TGTGCCAGTAGTAGGGGGACTAGCGGGTCTAGCTCCTACAATGAGCAGTTCTTC.

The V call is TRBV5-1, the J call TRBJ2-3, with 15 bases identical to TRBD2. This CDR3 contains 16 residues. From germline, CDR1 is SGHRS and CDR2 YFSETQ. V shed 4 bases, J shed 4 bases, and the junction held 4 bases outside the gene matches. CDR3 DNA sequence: TGCGCCAGCAGCCGCCGGACTAGCGGGAGGGCAGATACGCAGTATTTT. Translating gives CASSRRTSGRADTQYF.

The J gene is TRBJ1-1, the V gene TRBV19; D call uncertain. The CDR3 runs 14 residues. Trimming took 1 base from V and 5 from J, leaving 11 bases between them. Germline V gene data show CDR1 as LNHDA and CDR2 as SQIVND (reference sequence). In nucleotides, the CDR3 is TGTGCCAGTAGTATAGTGGCCCAACCAACTGAAGCTTTCTTT. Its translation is CASSIVAQPTEAFF.

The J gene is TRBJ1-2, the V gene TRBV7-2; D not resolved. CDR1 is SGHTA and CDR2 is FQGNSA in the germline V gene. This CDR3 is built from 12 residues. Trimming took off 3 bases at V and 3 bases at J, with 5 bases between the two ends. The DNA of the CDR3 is TGTGCCAGCAGCTTGACTCACTATGGCTACACCTTC. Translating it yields CASSLTHYGYTF.

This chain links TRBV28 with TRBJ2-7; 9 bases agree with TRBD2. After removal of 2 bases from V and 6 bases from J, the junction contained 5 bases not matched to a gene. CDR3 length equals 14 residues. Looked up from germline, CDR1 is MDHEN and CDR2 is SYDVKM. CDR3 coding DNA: TGTGCCAGCAGTTTACCCCTAGCGGGATTCGAGCAGTACTTC. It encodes CASSLPLAGFEQYF.

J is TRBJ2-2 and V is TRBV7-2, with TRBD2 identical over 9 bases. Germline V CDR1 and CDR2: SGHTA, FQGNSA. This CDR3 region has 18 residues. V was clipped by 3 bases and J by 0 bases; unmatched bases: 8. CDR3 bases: TGTGCCAGCAGCTTGGGGCTAGCGGGGTTCGCGAACACCGGGGAGCTGTTTTTT. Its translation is CASSLGLAGFANTGELFF.

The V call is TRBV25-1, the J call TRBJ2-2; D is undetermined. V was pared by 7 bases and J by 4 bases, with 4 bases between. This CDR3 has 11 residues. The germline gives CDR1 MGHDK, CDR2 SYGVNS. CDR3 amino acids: CASTRTGELFF. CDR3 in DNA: TGTGCCAGCACCCGCACCGGGGAGCTGTTTTTT. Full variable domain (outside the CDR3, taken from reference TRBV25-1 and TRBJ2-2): EADIYQTPRYLVIGTGKKITLECSQTMGHDKMYWYQQDPGMELHLIHYSYGVNSTEKGDLSSESTVSRIRTEHFPLTLESARPSHTSQYLCASTRTGELFFGEGSRLTVL.

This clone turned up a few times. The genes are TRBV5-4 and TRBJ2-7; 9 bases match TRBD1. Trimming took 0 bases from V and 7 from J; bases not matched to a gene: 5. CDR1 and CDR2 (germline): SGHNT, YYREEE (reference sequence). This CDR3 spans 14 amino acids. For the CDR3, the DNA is TGTGCCAGCAGCTTGGAGGGACAGGGTCGGGAGCAGTACTTC. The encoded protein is CASSLEGQGREQYF.

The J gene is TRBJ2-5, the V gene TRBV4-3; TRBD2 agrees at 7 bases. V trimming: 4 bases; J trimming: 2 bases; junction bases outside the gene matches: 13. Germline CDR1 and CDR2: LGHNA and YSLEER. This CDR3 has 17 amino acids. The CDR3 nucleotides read TGCGCCAGCAGCCTCCGAGGGGAGGGAACCCTTCAAGAGACCCAGTACTTC. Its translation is CASSLRGEGTLQETQYF.

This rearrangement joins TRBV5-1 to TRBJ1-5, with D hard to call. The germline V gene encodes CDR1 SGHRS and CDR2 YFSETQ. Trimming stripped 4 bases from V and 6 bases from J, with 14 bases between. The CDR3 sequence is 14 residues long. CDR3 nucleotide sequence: TGCGCCAGCAGCCCCCTCAGCGAGGGTCAGCCCCAGCATTTT. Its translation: CASSPLSEGQPQHF.

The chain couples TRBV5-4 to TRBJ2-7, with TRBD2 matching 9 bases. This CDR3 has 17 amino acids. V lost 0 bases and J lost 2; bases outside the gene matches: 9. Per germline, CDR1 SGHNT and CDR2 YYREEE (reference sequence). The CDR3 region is CASSLDGGRALTYEQYF. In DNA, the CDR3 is TGTGCCAGCAGCTTGGACGGCGGGAGGGCCCTTACCTACGAGCAGTACTTC. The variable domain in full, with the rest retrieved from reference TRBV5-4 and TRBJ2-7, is ETGVTQSPTHLIKTRGQQVTLRCSSQSGHNTVSWYQQALGQGPQFIFQYYREEENGRGNFPPRFSGLQFPNYSSELNVNALELDDSALYLCASSLDGGRALTYEQYFGPGTRLTVT.

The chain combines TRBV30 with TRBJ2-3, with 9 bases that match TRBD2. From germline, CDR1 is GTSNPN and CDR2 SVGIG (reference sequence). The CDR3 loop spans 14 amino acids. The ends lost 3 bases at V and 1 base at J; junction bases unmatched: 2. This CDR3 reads CAWRPSGGTDTQYF. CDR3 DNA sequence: TGTGCCTGGAGGCCTAGCGGGGGCACAGATACGCAGTATTTT.